Sequencing of this T cell receptor (beta chain) was carried out in a study of T cells in Graves' hyperthyroidism and ophthalmopathy (dated by TCRdb to about 2019). The study in broad terms: Peripheral blood was sampled at the time of initial diagnosis, prior to any treatment. To identify TCR V-J signatures that set the groups apart, the researchers used a discovery cohort of more than 95 patients, made up of under 50 with Graves' ophthalmopathy and some 60 with stable Graves' hyperthyroidism. An independent validation cohort of under 20 hyperthyroidism patients and some 15 patients who later progressed to ophthalmopathy tested prospective prediction of ophthalmopathy. For training and testing, the 80 to 100 patients in the discovery cohort were randomly divided in a 7:3 ratio. In about 6 Graves' hyperthyroidism patients, the study also compared T-cell repertoires from thyroid tissue with T-cell repertoires from blood. Following sampling, methimazole starting at 30 mg daily was given to hyperthyroidism patients, and high-dose intravenous methylprednisolone was given to ophthalmopathy patients. The paper describes TCR Vbeta CDR3 sequencing of some 130 peripheral blood samples, made up of under 50 ophthalmopathy patients, more than 70 hyperthyroidism patients and 17 progressor patients. General study outcomes and caveats: Sample size was not statistically predetermined, and investigators were not blinded to group allocation. During validation, the model predicted progression to ophthalmopathy a median of around six months ahead of onset, with 70.59% sensitivity and roughly 72% specificity. Most expanded thyroid clonotypes (frequency above 0.001) were also detected in blood, suggesting blood repertoires may reflect thyroid immune responses. Ophthalmopathy was separated from stable hyperthyroidism by a 13 V-J signature model, with 87.88% sensitivity and roughly 84% specificity obtained in cross-validation and 80%/75% obtained in testing.

The TCR beta CDR3 regions were amplified from the RNA transcripts. For the first round of RT-PCR on the TCR CDR3, the HTBI primer set was used together with the Qiagen OneStep RT-PCR kit. Libraries were constructed in a second round of multiplex PCR, after which size selection and purification were performed. Sequencing of the libraries was done on an Illumina HiSeq2000 using paired-end 100 bp reads. The source study handled its data this way. SOAPnuke was used to process the raw data, throwing out any read that contained adapters or uncalled bases, had a mean Phred below 15, or lacked an exact constant-primer or identifier match. COPE v1.2.5 was used to merge the high-quality paired reads, and each unique nucleotide sequence was defined as a clonotype. MiTCR v1.1 was used to align clonotypes to the IMGT TRBV, TRBD and TRBJ reference segments. Only V-J combinations with frequency above 0.0001, covering about 99% of repertoires, were analysed. The TCS score was defined as the ratio of F50 (clonal expansion) to E x V (chaos), calculated using BLOSUM62-based TCRdist between CDR3 peptides within each V-J. Welch's t-statistics and random forest reduced around 550 V-J features to 13, which were used in a naive Bayes classifier (R e1071). The raw public data were reprocessed by TCRdb itself: fastp quality trimming at Q25, MiXCR clonotype calling, in-frame beta chains only. All rows with the same CDR3 protein become a single entry with the most common DNA and genes. TCRdb's processing, not the authors' own work, is the source of the V and J calls. In all, the sample holds hundreds of thousands of distinct CDR3 sequences, and approximately 19% of those were seen once. The ten largest clones represent 3.7% of the sample.

Sequences MNHNS (CDR1) and SASEGT (CDR2) are obtained from the germline V gene. V drops 0 bases and J drops 2 bases, leaving 7 bases in between. Counted from cysteine to phenylalanine, this CDR3 has 14 amino acids. Left in the record is the CDR3 DNA by itself, 42 bases read in frame from the first base. A note on this clonotype: Its recognized antigen is unknown. No base quality values were provided; no much bigger clone lies one nucleotide off.

Graves' hyperthyroidism was defined as stable when no progression to ophthalmopathy occurred over 18 months of follow-up. The hyperthyroidism patients were between 18 and 65 years old and newly diagnosed, with a disease duration of less than 2 months. Patients with uncontrolled infections, other autoimmune diseases, pregnancy or lactation were excluded. Diagnoses were established on the basis of clinical symptoms, serum thyroxine and TRAb, thyroid ultrasound, and orbital computed tomography. PBMCs were separated from roughly 9.6 ml of fresh peripheral blood using Ficoll-Paque density gradient centrifugation. Total RNA was extracted with Trizol reagent, and quality was checked on an Agilent 2100 Bioanalyzer.

The origin of this receptor is a woman between 18 and 30 years old with Graves' hyperthyroidism. Rearrangement joined TRBV6-1 to TRBJ1-2; no D gene is confidently identified. Sequencing was done on a sample of blood. The DNA reads as follows: TGTGCCAGCAGTGAAGCGACCGGAAACTATGGCTACACCTTC. This gives the protein CASSEATGNYGYTF.